Ten or more counts support the clone carrying this T cell receptor (beta chain). Its antigen is not known. cDNA serving as the sequencing template came from extracted, reverse transcribed RNA. TCRdb's copy holds only in-frame clones and misses some; the assay was immunoSEQ multiplex PCR. The sample yields fewer than 200,000 clones, about 60% seen once. Collection of lesional scalp punch biopsies and peripheral blood was performed in alopecia areata patients. PBMCs served as the source from which CD4+ and CD8+ T cells were sorted. This CDR3 has 12 residues. V lost 4 bases, J lost 8 bases, and 9 bases lay in between. The germline CDR1 and CDR2 sequences are SNHLY and FYNNEI. This sample is drawn from a study of CD8+ T cells in alopecia areata. Study background: It was oral tofacitinib, at 5 to 10 mg twice daily, that treated patients received. Study-level points and caveats: Mice showed TCR sharing more clearly than patients did, possibly owing to HLA.

The gene calls are TRBV2 and TRBJ2-1; D is undetermined. The receptor was isolated from a human donor with alopecia areata. Material: CD4+ T cells sorted from blood, obtained at week 0. For the CDR3, the DNA is TGTGCCAGCAGTGGTATGGGGTATGAGCAGTTCTTC. Its translation: CASSGMGYEQFF.